This T cell receptor beta chain was profiled in a study of T cell changes during pregnancy in multiple sclerosis. Generated by immunoSEQ multiplex PCR, the TCRdb table keeps only in-frame clones and is missing some. The table records about 130,000 clones, around 95% of them present only once. The input for sequencing was peripheral blood, taken after pregnancy. This receptor was obtained from a female donor with multiple sclerosis, enrolled in a pregnancy study.

The CDR3 DNA reads as TGTGCCAGCAGCATAACCACAGGGCCCTCTGGAAACACCATATATTTT. It encodes CASSITTGPSGNTIYF. V usage is TRBV9 and J usage is TRBJ1-3, with TRBD1 as a possible D gene (6 bases). Germline V gives CDR1 SGDLS, CDR2 YYNGEE. The CDR3 is 16 residues long. V gave up 4 bases and J gave up 0 bases, with 14 bases separating them.